The 30 T cell receptor beta chains reported below all come from one sample, sequenced in a study of cytomegalovirus exposure and HLA in healthy donors. PCR primers comprised 60 Vbeta and 13 Jbeta primers. Method: immunoSEQ multiplex PCR; TCRdb's copy keeps in-frame clones and lacks some. In the table there are about 160,000 clones, about 80% of which are singletons. Sequenced input: PBMCs. All receptors derive from a man aged 30 to 39 in good health and CMV-seronegative.

This chain connects TRBV6-1 to TRBJ1-2; 8 bases are shared with TRBD1. The CDR3 consists of 13 residues. Trimming at V came to 5 bases and at J to 4 bases, leaving 3 bases not matched to a gene. Germline loops: CDR1 MNHNS, CDR2 SASEGT. In DNA form, the CDR3 reads TGTGCCAGCAGTCGACAGGGGCCCTATGGCTACACCTTC. Protein product: CASSRQGPYGYTF.

This chain connects TRBV7-8 to TRBJ1-1; 7 nucleotides line up with TRBD1. The CDR3 contains 16 residues. Trimming at V came to 5 bases and at J to 4 bases, leaving 13 bases not matched to a gene. The germline V gene encodes CDR1 SGHVS and CDR2 FQNEAQ. The CDR3 protein is CASSIQDSQGTTEAFF. The CDR3 DNA sequence: TGTGCCAGCAGCATCCAGGATTCACAGGGGACCACTGAAGCTTTCTTT.

This clone appeared once. CDR3 in amino acids: CAWSVLAGGIQETQYF. The CDR3 nucleotides read TGTGCCTGGAGTGTACTAGCGGGGGGTATTCAAGAGACCCAGTACTTC. The chain is built from TRBV30 and TRBJ2-5, with 12 bases matching TRBD2. The CDR3 totals 16 residues. Germline V gives CDR1 GTSNPN, CDR2 SVGIG (reference sequence). J was trimmed by 2 bases and V by 0 bases; bases with no gene match: 4.

V gene TRBV10-2 combines with J gene TRBJ2-3; D might be TRBD2 (5 bases). V lost 7 bases and J lost 4, with 9 bases in between. In germline, CDR1 is WSHSY, CDR2 SAAADI. There are 12 residues in the CDR3. The DNA for the CDR3 is TGCGCCAGCACCGGAGGTTCAGATACGCAGTATTTT. Its translation is CASTGGSDTQYF.

This chain connects TRBV29-1 to TRBJ1-1; perhaps TRBD1 as D (6 bases). This CDR3 is built from 14 residues. The V gene's germline CDR1 is SQVTM and CDR2 ANQGSEA. The germline V and J ends were trimmed by 7 bases and 1 base, with 16 bases remaining between them. This CDR3 reads CSAHPTGANTEAFF. DNA for the CDR3: TGCAGCGCTCACCCGACAGGAGCGAACACTGAAGCTTTCTTT.

This sequence joins TRBV7-6 and TRBJ2-7; 10 positions match TRBD1. V gave up 8 bases and J gave up 4 bases; unmatched junction bases: 5. This CDR3 is 13 amino acids long. Germline V gives CDR1 SGHVS, CDR2 FNYEAQ. Here the CDR3 DNA reads TGTGCCAGCTCCACGGGACAGGGGTACGAGCAGTACTTC. It specifies CASSTGQGYEQYF.

The chain uses TRBV6-1 and TRBJ2-7; D is perhaps TRBD1 (6 bases). This CDR3 comprises 14 residues. Trimming pared 7 bases from V and 1 base from J, leaving 14 bases between. Germline loops: CDR1 MNHNS, CDR2 SASEGT. The CDR3 reads CASTRGRGSYEQYF. The CDR3 coding sequence is TGTGCCAGCACCCGCGGCAGGGGATCCTACGAGCAGTACTTC.

This rearrangement joins TRBV6-5 to TRBJ2-2; TRBD2 matches at 8 bases. V lost 7 bases to trimming and J lost 6 bases; unmatched junction nucleotides: 4. CDR1 MNHEY and CDR2 SVGAGI come from the germline V gene. The CDR3 contains 13 residues. The CDR3 nucleotides are TGTGCCAGCAACTCGGGGGGGGCCGGGGAGCTGTTTTTT. It translates to CASNSGGAGELFF.

V usage is TRBV7-8 and J usage is TRBJ1-4; no firm D call. Germline CDR1 is SGHVS and CDR2 is FQNEAQ. CDR3 length: 13 residues. The V end was cut by 5 bases, the J end by 8 bases, with 12 bases between. The CDR3 DNA reads as TGTGCCAGCAGCCCCCAGGTGGCCGAAAAACTGTTTTTT. Its translation is CASSPQVAEKLFF.

V is TRBV28 and J is TRBJ1-4, with D possibly matching TRBD1 (5 bases). The CDR3 totals 18 residues. V was shortened by 5 bases and J by 0 bases, with 19 bases between the two germline ends. Germline assignment: CDR1 MDHEN and CDR2 SYDVKM. In DNA form, the CDR3 reads TGTGCCAGCAGTGTACAGGAATCCCCAGTGGCAACTAATGAAAAACTGTTTTTT. This codes for CASSVQESPVATNEKLFF.

This chain uses TRBV5-5 with TRBJ1-1, with a tentative D call TRBD1 (6 bases). The CDR3 contains 20 residues. V lost 1 base and J lost 0, with 25 bases in between. Germline assignment: CDR1 SGHKS and CDR2 YYEKEE (reference sequence). The CDR3 coding sequence is TGTGCCAGCAGCTTGCTGGGTAGGGGGACCTCAACCTTCATGAACACTGAAGCTTTCTTT. It encodes CASSLLGRGTSTFMNTEAFF. The entire variable domain, with the rest obtained from reference TRBV5-5 and TRBJ1-1, is as follows: DAGVTQSPTHLIKTRGQQVTLRCSPISGHKSVSWYQQVLGQGPQFIFQYYEKEERGRGNFPDRFSARQFPNYSSELNVNALLLGDSALYLCASSLLGRGTSTFMNTEAFFGQGTRLTVV.

The CDR3 is CASSLSFEQFF. The CDR3 nucleotides read TGTGCCAGCAGCTTATCATTTGAGCAGTTCTTC. The V call is TRBV7-2, the J call TRBJ2-1; D uncertain. From germline, CDR1 is SGHTA and CDR2 FQGNSA. Trimming stripped 2 bases from V and 9 bases from J, with 5 bases between. The CDR3 extends over 11 amino acids.

This chain uses TRBV5-4 with TRBJ2-3, with D possibly matching TRBD1 (6 bases). This CDR3 is 13 amino acids long. Germline V lookup: CDR1 SGHNT, CDR2 YYREEE (reference sequence). V was shortened by 1 base and J by 4 bases, with 7 bases between the two germline ends. Here the CDR3 DNA reads TGTGCCAGCAGCTTGCACAGGGCAGATACGCAGTATTTT. The encoded protein is CASSLHRADTQYF.

This clone was seen just once. Other DNA sequences in this sample translate to the same CDR3. The CDR3 bases are TGCGCCAGCAGCTCAACTGCCCTCGTTAGCGGGAGTGGCACCGGGGAGCTGTTTTTT. It translates to CASSSTALVSGSGTGELFF. V gene TRBV5-1 combines with J gene TRBJ2-2; the match to TRBD2 covers 9 bases. The CDR3 runs to 19 residues. V was pared by 3 bases and J by 4 bases, with 16 bases of the junction left unmatched. Germline V CDR1 and CDR2: SGHRS, YFSETQ.

The chain couples TRBV27 to TRBJ2-5; 7 bases are shared with TRBD1. The J call is in doubt because the DNA end fits TRBJ2-7 better. CDR1 is MNHEY and CDR2 is SMNVEV in the germline V gene (reference sequence). The CDR3 totals 13 residues. The chain's CDR3 is CASSITTGYEQYF. CDR3 DNA sequence: TGTGCCAGCAGTATCACGACAGGGTACGAGCAGTACTTC.

V gene TRBV7-9 combines with J gene TRBJ2-5; unclear D gene. V lost 8 bases and J lost 5, with 9 bases in between. Germline V gene lookup returns CDR1 SEHNR and CDR2 FQNEAQ (reference sequence). CDR3 length: 11 amino acids. The CDR3 nucleotides read TGTGCCAGCGGGTGGCGGGAGACCCAGTACTTC. It yields the protein CASGWRETQYF.

This clone was picked up one time. The V and J genes are TRBV5-6 and TRBJ2-5; TRBD2 matches 10 bases. The CDR3 length is 19 residues. Trimming cost V 0 bases and J 2 bases; bases outside gene matches: 13. Germline CDR1 reads SGHDT; CDR2 reads YYEEEE. CDR3 DNA sequence: TGTGCCAGCAGCTTGGAGGCGGGGGGTAGCGGGGGGTATCAAGAGACCCAGTACTTC. Translation gives CASSLEAGGSGGYQETQYF.

The rearrangement links TRBV19 to TRBJ2-7, with TRBD2 identical over 8 bases. The CDR3 is made up of 16 amino acids. After removal of 3 bases from V and 3 bases from J, the junction contained 10 bases not matched to a gene. Germline CDR1 and CDR2: LNHDA and SQIVND (reference sequence). The CDR3 coding sequence is TGTGCCAGTAGTATGGGAAGCGGGGGCGTCCTCTACGAGCAGTACTTC. It is translated as CASSMGSGGVLYEQYF.

The chain joins TRBV6-5 to TRBJ2-2, with D perhaps TRBD2 (5 bases). Trimming shortened V by 2 bases and J by 5 bases, and 12 bases separated the two germline ends. CDR1 MNHEY and CDR2 SVGAGI come from the germline V gene. The CDR3 extends over 15 amino acids. CDR3 DNA sequence: TGTGCCAGCAGTTACACCCCCGCGGGTACCGGGGAGCTGTTTTTT. Amino acids: CASSYTPAGTGELFF.

V and J are TRBV19 and TRBJ1-5, with 7 bases aligning to TRBD1. V gave up 6 bases and J gave up 2 bases; unmatched junction bases: 4. This CDR3 is 14 amino acids long. Germline assignment: CDR1 LNHDA and CDR2 SQIVND (reference sequence). The CDR3 nucleotides read TGTGCCAGTAGCCAGGGGGAAGGCAATCAGCCCCAGCATTTT. Translation gives CASSQGEGNQPQHF. Looking up the rest from reference TRBV19 and TRBJ1-5 gives the full variable domain: DGGITQSPKYLFRKEGQNVTLSCEQNLNHDAMYWYRQDPGQGLRLIYYSQIVNDFQKGDIAEGYSVSREKKESFPLTVTSAQKNPTAFYLCASSQGEGNQPQHFGDGTRLSIL.

This chain links TRBV27 with TRBJ2-1; 7 bases line up with TRBD2. This CDR3 has 14 amino acids. The junction had 13 bases not matched to a gene; V was cut back by 11 bases and J by 6 bases. Germline V CDR1 and CDR2: MNHEY, SMNVEV (reference sequence). CDR3 DNA: TGTGCCGTTGGGAGGGTTAGGTCTTTCAATGAGCAGTTCTTC. As protein: CAVGRVRSFNEQFF.

The rearrangement joins TRBV7-8 to TRBJ2-1; no clear D. Germline CDR1 reads SGHVS; CDR2 reads FQNEAQ. Trimming removed 2 bases from V and 7 bases from J, with 6 bases in between. This CDR3 is 12 amino acids long. The CDR3 is CASSLTLNEQFF. In DNA, the CDR3 is TGTGCCAGCAGCTTAACATTAAATGAGCAGTTCTTC.

The V and J genes are TRBV6-5 and TRBJ1-1, with TRBD1 matching 8 bases. The CDR3 sequence is 13 residues long. J was trimmed by 10 bases and V by 0 bases; bases with no gene match: 4. Germline V lookup: CDR1 MNHEY, CDR2 SVGAGI. The CDR3 loop reads CASSYSTGAGAFF. The CDR3 DNA is TGTGCCAGCAGTTACTCGACAGGGGCCGGAGCTTTCTTT.

This clone is a singleton in its sample. The chain links TRBV13 to TRBJ2-7; 12 bases agree with TRBD2. Germline-derived CDR1 and CDR2 are PRHDT and FYEKMQ (reference sequence). The length of the CDR3 is 15 residues. With V trimmed by 3 bases and J by 4 bases, 4 bases remained unmatched. The CDR3 sequence: CASSFRTSGTYEQYF. The DNA of the CDR3 is TGTGCCAGCAGCTTCCGGACTAGCGGGACATACGAGCAGTACTTC. The full variable domain, with the rest looked up from reference TRBV13 and TRBJ2-7, is AAGVIQSPRHLIKEKRETATLKCYPIPRHDTVYWYQQGPGQDPQFLISFYEKMQSDKGSIPDRFSAQQFSDYHSELNMSSLELGDSALYFCASSFRTSGTYEQYFGPGTRLTVT.

The V gene is TRBV29-1, the J gene TRBJ1-4; perhaps TRBD1 as D (5 bases). Looked up from germline, CDR1 is SQVTM and CDR2 is ANQGSEA. Trimming left V 7 bases short and J 5 bases short, with 14 bases between. This CDR3 contains 13 residues. CDR3 DNA: TGCAGCGCTCAAGGTGGGGGGAATGAAAAACTGTTTTTT. This translates into CSAQGGGNEKLFF.

V gene TRBV27 combines with J gene TRBJ1-1; tentative D call: TRBD1 (5 bases). V shed 3 bases and J shed 4 bases, with 18 bases lying between them. The germline gives CDR1 MNHEY, CDR2 SMNVEV (reference sequence). The CDR3 is 16 residues long. Here the CDR3 reads CASSLRSLAGGTEAFF. The CDR3 DNA follows: TGTGCCAGCAGTTTGAGGAGCTTGGCGGGGGGCACTGAAGCTTTCTTT.

This chain links TRBV28 with TRBJ2-7, with 10 bases identical to TRBD1. From germline, CDR1 is MDHEN and CDR2 SYDVKM. After removal of 6 bases from V and 6 bases from J, the junction contained 5 bases not matched to a gene. CDR3 length equals 13 residues. CDR3 loop: CASRRGTGVEQYF. CDR3 bases: TGTGCCAGCAGACGCGGGACAGGGGTCGAGCAGTACTTC.

The chain carries TRBV27 and TRBJ2-1, with TRBD2 matching 7 bases. The CDR3 is 15 residues long. Germline CDR1 and CDR2: MNHEY and SMNVEV (reference sequence). The ends lost 5 bases at V and 8 bases at J; junction bases unmatched: 12. The CDR3 loop is CASSLKQLAIDEQFF. The CDR3, as DNA: TGTGCCAGCAGTCTAAAGCAACTAGCGATCGATGAGCAGTTCTTC.

This chain links TRBV6-1 with TRBJ1-1, with D unclear. Looked up from germline, CDR1 is MNHNS and CDR2 is SASEGT. This CDR3 spans 14 amino acids. Trimming pared 2 bases from V and 1 base from J, leaving 8 bases between. CDR3 bases: TGTGCCAGCAGTGAAAACTTTAAGAACACTGAAGCTTTCTTT. Encoded protein: CASSENFKNTEAFF.

The chain recombines TRBV11-2 with TRBJ2-7; D might be TRBD2 (6 bases). This CDR3 spans 15 amino acids. CDR1 and CDR2 (germline): SGHAT, FQNNGV. V dropped 5 bases and J dropped 4 bases, with 18 bases sitting between them. The CDR3 loop reads CASSGLYGSVYEQYF. As DNA, the CDR3 is TGTGCCAGCAGCGGTCTATACGGGAGTGTTTACGAGCAGTACTTC.